This passage covers 5 T cell receptor beta chains from one sample sequenced in a study of CDR3 diversity in severe acne. TCRdb fed the PCR reads into MiXCR, producing one record per CDR3 protein. The data contain about 98,000 distinct CDR3 sequences, roughly half of them singletons. The sample comprised blood. These receptors were taken from a male donor with acne.

This clonotype came up a few times. This chain joins TRBV2 and TRBJ1-6; possible D gene TRBD1, 6 bases. This CDR3 region has 15 residues. Deletions cut 4 bases from V and 7 bases from J, with 14 bases between. Per germline, CDR1 SNHLY and CDR2 FYNNEI. Here the CDR3 DNA reads TGTGCCAGCAGTGCGAGCCGGGACACCAATTCACCCCTCCACTTT. As protein: CASSASRDTNSPLHF.

Only a few counts were recorded for this clonotype. The V and J genes are TRBV29-1 and TRBJ1-1; a possible D gene is TRBD1 (6 bases). The CDR3 runs 12 residues. CDR1 is SQVTM, CDR2 ANQGSEA, per germline. Trimming left V 5 bases short and J 6 bases short, with 13 bases between. The CDR3 protein is CSVLGADAEAFF. The CDR3 nucleotides are TGCAGCGTTTTGGGGGCCGACGCTGAAGCTTTCTTT.

The chain uses TRBV29-1 and TRBJ1-6, with D perhaps TRBD1 (6 bases). Trimming took off 6 bases at V and 14 bases at J, with 14 bases between the two ends. The CDR3 is 11 amino acids. In germline, CDR1 is SQVTM, CDR2 ANQGSEA. CDR3 residues: CSVVQGGTLHF. CDR3 sequence (DNA): TGCAGCGTCGTACAGGGTGGAACCCTCCACTTT. Looking up the rest from reference TRBV29-1 and TRBJ1-6 gives the full variable domain: SAVISQKPSRDICQRGTSLTIQCQVDSQVTMMFWYRQQPGQSLTLIATANQGSEATYESGFVIDKFPISRPNLTFSTLTVSNMSPEDSSIYLCSVVQGGTLHFGNGTRLTVT.

The chain uses TRBV15 and TRBJ1-6, with 9 bases matching TRBD1. V trimming: 4 bases; J trimming: 7 bases; junction bases outside the gene matches: 5. The CDR3 is made up of 15 amino acids. Germline V gene sequence: CDR1 LNHNV, CDR2 YYDKDF (reference sequence). The CDR3 loop reads CATSKAGQGNSPLHF. In DNA form, the CDR3 reads TGTGCCACCAGCAAAGCAGGACAGGGGAATTCACCCCTCCACTTT.

This clonotype showed up many times. This chain links TRBV7-2 with TRBJ2-3; 9 nucleotides align to TRBD1. CDR1 and CDR2 from the germline V gene are SGHTA and FQGNSA. The CDR3 extends over 15 amino acids. V shed 0 bases, J shed 4 bases, and the junction held 2 bases outside the gene matches. This CDR3 is CASSLAGQGADTQYF. The DNA for the CDR3 is TGTGCCAGCAGCTTAGCGGGACAGGGCGCAGATACGCAGTATTTT. Full variable domain (rest looked up from reference TRBV7-2 and TRBJ2-3): GAGVSQSPSNKVTEKGKDVELRCDPISGHTALYWYRQSLGQGLEFLIYFQGNSAPDKSGLPSDRFSAERTGGSVSTLTIQRTQQEDSAVYLCASSLAGQGADTQYFGPGTRLTVL.